The 3 T cell receptor beta chains listed next were all sequenced from one sample in a study of cytomegalovirus exposure and HLA in healthy donors. PCR primers comprised 60 Vbeta and 13 Jbeta primers. The assay was immunoSEQ multiplex PCR, and TCRdb's table has in-frame clones only and misses some. This sample has 270,000 or so clones, with around nine tenths found just once. Sample: PBMCs. These receptors originate from a girl aged 2 to 10 in good health and CMV-seronegative.

This rearrangement joins TRBV6-1 to TRBJ2-3; 9 bases are a match to TRBD2. Germline CDR1 MNHNS, CDR2 SASEGT. V dropped 5 bases and J dropped 5; count of bases not matched to a gene: 8. The CDR3 loop spans 15 amino acids. The chain's CDR3 is CASSPLGGGGDTQYF. CDR3 DNA sequence: TGTGCCAGCAGTCCCCTCGGCGGGGGGGGAGATACGCAGTATTTT.

The J gene is TRBJ1-1, the V gene TRBV6-5, with D uncertain. V was pared by 2 bases and J by 1 base, with 5 bases between. Germline V gives CDR1 MNHEY, CDR2 SVGAGI. This CDR3 contains 13 residues. The CDR3 here is CASSYEQNTEAFF. CDR3 DNA: TGTGCCAGCAGTTACGAGCAGAACACTGAAGCTTTCTTT.

V usage is TRBV7-9 and J usage is TRBJ2-1; 10 bases align to TRBD2. CDR1 and CDR2 (germline): SEHNR, FQNEAQ (reference sequence). Losses at the gene ends were 6 bases for V and 7 bases for J; bases not matched to a gene: 9. The CDR3 covers 15 residues. This CDR3 is CASRTSGSTVNEQFF. CDR3 DNA sequence: TGTGCCAGCAGGACTAGCGGGTCCACAGTAAATGAGCAGTTCTTC.